Listed below are T cell receptor beta chains from one sample, sequenced in a study of cytomegalovirus exposure and HLA in healthy donors. Generated by immunoSEQ multiplex PCR, the TCRdb table keeps only in-frame clones and is missing some. The sample lists roughly 89,000 clones, approximately 68% occurring once. Sequences were obtained from PBMCs. Receptor source: a woman aged 50 to 60 in good health and CMV-seropositive. Both conserved end residues are part of each CDR3. The order of the fields is V gene, D gene, clone size, J gene, CDR3 DNA, CDR3 protein. The D gene is left open where the match is weak. Clone size is shown for a subset of rows, as once, few, many or a class of expanded clone.

v_call: TRBV7-9
d_call: TRBD1
clone_size: few
j_call: TRBJ1-5
cdr3_nt: TGTGCCAGCAGCTCGTTAAACAGGGGAGAGGATCAGCCCCAGCATTTT
cdr3_aa: CASSSLNRGEDQPQHF

v_call: TRBV15
d_call: -
clone_size: few
j_call: TRBJ1-6
cdr3_nt: TGTGCCACCAGCAGAGATAGGACGGGAGGTTCACCCCTCCACTTT
cdr3_aa: CATSRDRTGGSPLHF

v_call: TRBV5-1
d_call: -
clone_size: few
j_call: TRBJ1-2
cdr3_nt: TGCGCCAGCAGCTTGAGCGGGAACAACTATGGCTACACCTTC
cdr3_aa: CASSLSGNNYGYTF

v_call: TRBV2
d_call: -
clone_size: -
j_call: TRBJ1-3
cdr3_nt: TGTGCCAGCAGCCCAGGAAACACCATATATTTT
cdr3_aa: CASSPGNTIYF

v_call: TRBV29-1
d_call: -
clone_size: -
j_call: TRBJ1-1
cdr3_nt: TGCAGCGTTGAAACGGGTGTGGGGCAGAACACTGAAGCTTTCTTT
cdr3_aa: CSVETGVGQNTEAFF

v_call: TRBV20-1
d_call: -
clone_size: -
j_call: TRBJ1-2
cdr3_nt: TGCAGTGCTTTGGAGGGTGGCTACACCTTC
cdr3_aa: CSALEGGYTF

v_call: TRBV7-2
d_call: TRBD2
clone_size: once
j_call: TRBJ2-7
cdr3_nt: TGTGCCAGCTTCTCGGGGGGGACTCTTAACGAGCAGTACTTC
cdr3_aa: CASFSGGTLNEQYF

v_call: TRBV27
d_call: TRBD2
clone_size: few
j_call: TRBJ2-7
cdr3_nt: TGTGCCAGCAGTTTATCGGGCGGGGGGGCTTGGTACGAGCAGTACTTC
cdr3_aa: CASSLSGGGAWYEQYF

v_call: TRBV7-2
d_call: -
clone_size: -
j_call: TRBJ2-5
cdr3_nt: TGTGCCAGCAGCTTAGAACAGTTACAAGAGACCCAGTACTTC
cdr3_aa: CASSLEQLQETQYF

v_call: TRBV5-6
d_call: -
clone_size: -
j_call: TRBJ2-2
cdr3_nt: TGTGCCGGAGCGAGTTGGAACACCGGGGAGCTGTTTTTT
cdr3_aa: CAGASWNTGELFF

v_call: TRBV7-2
d_call: -
clone_size: few
j_call: TRBJ2-7
cdr3_nt: TGTGCCAGCAGCTGGGACTCCTTAGGCGAGCAGTACTTC
cdr3_aa: CASSWDSLGEQYF

v_call: TRBV30
d_call: -
clone_size: -
j_call: TRBJ1-4
cdr3_nt: TGTGCCTGGAGTGAGATTCGCCGGGGGGAAAAACTGTTTTTT
cdr3_aa: CAWSEIRRGEKLFF

v_call: TRBV7-9
d_call: -
clone_size: few
j_call: TRBJ2-5
cdr3_nt: TGTGCCAGCAGCTTAAGGGGGGACAGCCGAAACCCAGAAGGGTGGTCCCAGTACTTC
cdr3_aa: CASSLRGDSRNPEGWSQYF

v_call: TRBV6-5
d_call: -
clone_size: -
j_call: TRBJ2-3
cdr3_nt: TGTGCCAGCAGTGAGCGGTACGGCACAGATACGCAGTATTTT
cdr3_aa: CASSERYGTDTQYF

v_call: TRBV28
d_call: TRBD1
clone_size: few
j_call: TRBJ2-7
cdr3_nt: TGTGCCAGCAGTTTGGGACAGTACGAGTCCGCGGAGCAGTACTTC
cdr3_aa: CASSLGQYESAEQYF

v_call: TRBV7-2
d_call: -
clone_size: -
j_call: TRBJ2-2
cdr3_nt: TGTGCCAGCAGCTTAGGGCAGGGGAACACCGGGGAGCTGTTTTTT
cdr3_aa: CASSLGQGNTGELFF

v_call: TRBV7-8
d_call: -
clone_size: -
j_call: TRBJ1-1
cdr3_nt: TGTGCCAGCAGCCGCGGACAGTTATTGAACACTGAAGCTTTCTTT
cdr3_aa: CASSRGQLLNTEAFF

v_call: TRBV5-6
d_call: TRBD1
clone_size: -
j_call: TRBJ1-2
cdr3_nt: TGTGCCAGCAGCATCGGCCCAGGGGGGAACTATGGCTACACCTTC
cdr3_aa: CASSIGPGGNYGYTF

v_call: TRBV4-3
d_call: TRBD1
clone_size: -
j_call: TRBJ1-1
cdr3_nt: TGCGCCAGCAGCCCACGATCACACGAACAGGGGGAGGACACTGAAGCTTTCTTT
cdr3_aa: CASSPRSHEQGEDTEAFF

v_call: TRBV28
d_call: TRBD1
clone_size: -
j_call: TRBJ1-5
cdr3_nt: TGTGCCAGCACCCTGACGGGGACAGGGAGGACGCAGCCCCAGCATTTT
cdr3_aa: CASTLTGTGRTQPQHF

v_call: TRBV7-6
d_call: TRBD1
clone_size: -
j_call: TRBJ1-6
cdr3_nt: TGTGCCAGCAGCTTAGAGGGGGCAAATTCACCCCTCCACTTT
cdr3_aa: CASSLEGANSPLHF

v_call: TRBV6-5
d_call: -
clone_size: -
j_call: TRBJ2-4
cdr3_nt: TGTGCCAGCAGTTTCGCCGGGGGAAACATTCAGTACTTC
cdr3_aa: CASSFAGGNIQYF

v_call: TRBV5-4
d_call: -
clone_size: -
j_call: TRBJ1-1
cdr3_nt: TGTGCCAGCAGCTTGGGAGTCGACTGGAACACTGAAGCTTTCTTT
cdr3_aa: CASSLGVDWNTEAFF

v_call: TRBV6-1
d_call: TRBD2
clone_size: -
j_call: TRBJ2-4
cdr3_nt: TGTGCCAGCAGTGAGGGGGGGGGTGGGGGAGCCAAAAACATTCAGTACTTC
cdr3_aa: CASSEGGGGGAKNIQYF

v_call: TRBV28
d_call: -
clone_size: -
j_call: TRBJ2-7
cdr3_nt: TGTGCCAGCAGTTTAGGTACCGCCGGAGCCTACGAGCAGTACTTC
cdr3_aa: CASSLGTAGAYEQYF

v_call: TRBV18
d_call: TRBD1
clone_size: few
j_call: TRBJ1-5
cdr3_nt: TGTGCCAGCTCGCCGGACAGGGGAAGCAATCAGCCCCAGCATTTT
cdr3_aa: CASSPDRGSNQPQHF

v_call: TRBV19
d_call: TRBD1
clone_size: -
j_call: TRBJ1-3
cdr3_nt: TGTGCCAGTAGTCGGGACAGTAGCTCTGGAAACACCATATATTTT
cdr3_aa: CASSRDSSSGNTIYF

v_call: TRBV7-2
d_call: TRBD1
clone_size: -
j_call: TRBJ1-1
cdr3_nt: TGTGCCAGCAGCTTACGGGACAGTCGCTACACTGAAGCTTTCTTT
cdr3_aa: CASSLRDSRYTEAFF

v_call: TRBV7-9
d_call: TRBD1
clone_size: -
j_call: TRBJ1-5
cdr3_nt: TGTTCCAGCAGCTTAGATCACAGGGGAAAGCCCCAGCATTTT
cdr3_aa: CSSSLDHRGKPQHF

v_call: TRBV27
d_call: -
clone_size: -
j_call: TRBJ1-2
cdr3_nt: TGTGCCAGCAGTTCCGGGGGGGGGCTAGGTAACTATGGCTACACCTTC
cdr3_aa: CASSSGGGLGNYGYTF

v_call: TRBV7-2
d_call: -
clone_size: -
j_call: TRBJ1-4
cdr3_nt: TGTGCCAGCTGCGGGGTTGCAACTAATGAAAAACTGTTTTTT
cdr3_aa: CASCGVATNEKLFF

v_call: TRBV7-2
d_call: -
clone_size: -
j_call: TRBJ1-3
cdr3_nt: TGTGCCAGCAGCTTAGTGGCAGCTGGAAACACCATATATTTT
cdr3_aa: CASSLVAAGNTIYF

v_call: TRBV4-3
d_call: -
clone_size: few
j_call: TRBJ1-6
cdr3_nt: TGCGCCAGCAGCCAAGATCCCCTAGTTAATTCACCCCTCCACTTT
cdr3_aa: CASSQDPLVNSPLHF

v_call: TRBV5-4
d_call: TRBD2
clone_size: -
j_call: TRBJ2-7
cdr3_nt: TGTGCCAGCAGGCCGGGACTAGCAGCCTCCTACGAGCAGTACTTC
cdr3_aa: CASRPGLAASYEQYF

v_call: TRBV10-2
d_call: TRBD1
clone_size: few
j_call: TRBJ2-6
cdr3_nt: TGCGCCAGCAGGGTGGGGGACAGGGAAGACTCTGGGGCCAACGTCCTGACTTTC
cdr3_aa: CASRVGDREDSGANVLTF

v_call: TRBV5-6
d_call: TRBD2
clone_size: -
j_call: TRBJ2-1
cdr3_nt: TGTGCCAGCAGCTTCGAAGGTAGCGGGGGGGAGAATGAGCAGTTCTTC
cdr3_aa: CASSFEGSGGENEQFF

v_call: TRBV15
d_call: TRBD1
clone_size: -
j_call: TRBJ1-2
cdr3_nt: TGTGCCACCAGCAGAGATCCGGCAGGGGGTCGGGGCTACACCTTC
cdr3_aa: CATSRDPAGGRGYTF

v_call: TRBV6-5
d_call: -
clone_size: -
j_call: TRBJ2-1
cdr3_nt: TGTGCCAGCAGTTACTCTCGGGTTTACAATGAGCAGTTCTTC
cdr3_aa: CASSYSRVYNEQFF

v_call: TRBV4-1
d_call: -
clone_size: many
j_call: TRBJ1-4
cdr3_nt: TGCGCCAGCAGCCACGGCTGGATAGGGGGTGAAAAACTGTTTTTT
cdr3_aa: CASSHGWIGGEKLFF